This T cell receptor beta chain is drawn from a study of T cell responses to AZD1222 COVID-19 vaccine (dated by TCRdb to the early 2020s). For the wider study: A total of just over 230 trial participants underwent TCR sequencing, of whom around 210 had received two doses of AZD1222 and roughly 26 had received two doses of the MenACWY control vaccine. Trial participants were enrolled by age into subgroups of 18-55, 56-69 and 70-plus years, and around 140, 26 and 57 TCR-sequenced participants, respectively, were included in these subgroups. General findings and caveats noted by the study authors: The vaccine-associated CD4 TCRs covered the entire spike protein, and the dominant responses fell in regions 160-218 and 743-854. Participants were mostly white British and included more females than males, and it was suggested by the authors that clonal diversity may have been underestimated. After two AZD1222 doses, spike-specific TCR breadth and depth were significantly higher than at day 0 and than in MenACWY recipients. Epitopes outside the regions mutated in the B.1.351 and B.1.1.7 variants were reportedly recognized by nearly half of the unique spike-specific TCRs. In the small 56-69-year group, the increase in depth fell short of significance, most likely because of low power. Because no day 14 peak-response samples were available, the repertoires could be characterized only after the peak T cell response. Only a handful of AZD1222 recipients were SARS-CoV-2 seropositive at baseline, limiting conclusions about previously exposed vaccinees.

The CDR3 starts with the cysteine, ends with the phenylalanine, and has 15 residues. The only DNA kept is the CDR3, 45 bases in frame from the first base. The junction shows trimming of 3 bases on V and 3 bases on J, plus 11 bases between the germline ends. CDR1 and CDR2 were assigned from the germline V gene (reference sequence) as LNHDA and SQIVND. The meaning of the sample's time point label: about 28 days (+/-7) after the second vaccine dose. AZD1222 recipients whose second dose came at about 4 weeks and those whose second dose came at about 12 weeks were combined into one group, since spike-specific TCR depth and breadth did not differ between the two schedules. Samples from vaccinated people were obtained from the UK trials COV001 and COV002, which included a single-blind randomized controlled phase 2/3 trial of AZD1222 (ChAdOx1 nCoV-19) in healthy adults. For TCRbeta chain sequencing, PBMC samples from trial participants were taken at day 0 and at day 28 after the second dose.

The CDR3 regions of human TCRbeta chains were analyzed by immunosequencing. The published analysis was carried out like this. TCRs in the repertoires were matched against a reference library of SARS-CoV-2-specific TCRs that had been generated with the MIRA antigen-specificity platform. Breadth was defined as the fraction of unique TCRs that were SARS-CoV-2-associated. Depth was defined as the fraction of total T cells that were SARS-CoV-2-associated. Using the MIRA data, each spike-specific TCR was assigned both to the spike region to which the TCR was reactive and to a CD4 or CD8 class. Log10-transformed breadth and depth values were compared by one-way ANOVA with Sidak's multiple comparisons tests. Here the immuneACCESS table is served through TCRdb, limited to in-frame sequences with V and J called. Missing clones are a known gap in these copies; in checked studies unresolved V genes cover under half, and the rest lacks a known reason. V, J and clone size were drawn from that table, and D and trimming were deduced from the DNA. For this sample the table gives approximately 120,000 clones, of which roughly nine tenths were detected only once. The leading ten clones occupy around 9.5% of the sample.

Details on this clone: Its antigen specificity is not known. No much larger clone is present one base from it, and per-base qualities are unavailable.

The rearrangement joined TRBV19 to TRBJ1-4, and perhaps TRBD1 as D gene, on 5 matching bases. The receptor's source is an adult who received the AZD1222 COVID-19 vaccine. The material was peripheral blood, obtained 28 days after the second AZD1222 dose. This receptor has the CDR3 CASSIEGIANEKLFF. The DNA sequence reads TGTGCCAGTAGTATCGAGGGGATCGCTAATGAAAAACTGTTTTTT.